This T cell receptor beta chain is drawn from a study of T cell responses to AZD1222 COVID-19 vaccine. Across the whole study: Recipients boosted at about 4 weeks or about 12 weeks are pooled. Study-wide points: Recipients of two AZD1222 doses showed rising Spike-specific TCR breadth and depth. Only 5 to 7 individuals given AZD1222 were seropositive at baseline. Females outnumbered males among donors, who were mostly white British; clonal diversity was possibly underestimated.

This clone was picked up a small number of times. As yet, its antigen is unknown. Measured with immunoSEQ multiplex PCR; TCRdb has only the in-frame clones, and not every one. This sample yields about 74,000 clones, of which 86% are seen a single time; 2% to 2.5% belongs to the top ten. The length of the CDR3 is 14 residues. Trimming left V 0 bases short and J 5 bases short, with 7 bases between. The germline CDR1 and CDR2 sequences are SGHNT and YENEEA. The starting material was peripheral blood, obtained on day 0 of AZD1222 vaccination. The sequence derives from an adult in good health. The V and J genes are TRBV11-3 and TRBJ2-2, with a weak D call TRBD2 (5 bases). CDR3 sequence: CASSLDPGTGELFF. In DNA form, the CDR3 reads TGTGCCAGCAGCTTAGATCCGGGAACCGGGGAGCTGTTTTTT.